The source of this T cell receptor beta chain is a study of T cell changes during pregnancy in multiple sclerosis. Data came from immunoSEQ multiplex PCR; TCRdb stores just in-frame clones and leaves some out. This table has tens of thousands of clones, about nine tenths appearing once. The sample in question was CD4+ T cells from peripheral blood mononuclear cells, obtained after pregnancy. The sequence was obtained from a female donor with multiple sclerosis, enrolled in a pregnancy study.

This CDR3 reads CASSRSPDRGTGNTIYF. Here the CDR3 DNA reads TGTGCCAGCAGTCGGAGTCCCGACAGGGGTACTGGAAACACCATATATTTT. This sequence joins TRBV2 and TRBJ1-3; 8 nucleotides agree with TRBD1. V trimming: 5 bases; J trimming: 2 bases; junction bases outside the gene matches: 11. The CDR3 sequence is 17 residues long. Per germline, CDR1 SNHLY and CDR2 FYNNEI.